This T cell receptor (beta chain) was recovered during a study of cytomegalovirus exposure and HLA in healthy donors. Turning to the study itself: Genetic ancestry analysis placed about 84% of the 400 or so donors that were genotyped in the Caucasian-associated cluster. Points from the study as a whole: Both high specificity and high sensitivity reportedly marked the classifier's diagnosis of cytomegalovirus status.

The PCR made use of 60 Vbeta and 13 Jbeta primers. Methods used by the authors: Roughly 10 million shared chains were among about 80 million unique TCR beta chains counted in a later analysis. Method: immunoSEQ multiplex PCR; TCRdb's copy keeps in-frame clones and lacks some. V and J calls and clone size follow that table, whereas D and trimming were derived from the DNA. The profile shows some 120,000 clones, about 81% of them singletons. In the case of this clone: Its target is unknown.

CDR1 and CDR2 (germline): SEHNR, FQNEAQ (reference sequence). The V gene lost 2 bases and the J gene lost 6 bases, with 10 bases spanning the gap. The CDR3 runs 13 residues. This chain uses TRBV7-9 with TRBJ1-2; D possibly corresponds to TRBD1 (6 bases). Sequencing was carried out using PBMCs. The clonotype was recovered from a woman aged 25 to 39 in good health and CMV-seronegative. The CDR3 loop reads CASSLRGGDGYTF. The CDR3 coding sequence is TGTGCCAGCAGCTTAAGGGGGGGGGATGGCTACACCTTC.